This entry features one T cell receptor beta chain sequence. Donors were grouped by their self-reported clinical history. Losses at the gene ends were 2 bases for V and 8 bases for J; bases not matched to a gene: 8. Germline loops: CDR1 GTSNPN, CDR2 SVGIG (reference sequence). This CDR3 comprises 13 residues. These data come from a study of blood T cell repertoires in COVID-19. Looking at the study overall: Sites across the United States, Italy and Spain contributed samples from acute and convalescent COVID-19.

Clones were sequenced by immunoSEQ multiplex PCR, and TCRdb holds only the in-frame ones, with some missing. The table lists hundreds of thousands of clones, around 87% of them singletons. Sequencing input: PBMCs or T cells enriched from blood (not recorded which). This TCR was recovered from a man between 35 and 55 years old in a cohort exposed to, infected with or recovered from COVID-19 (not recorded which). The V and J genes are TRBV30 and TRBJ1-2, with 7 nucleotides matching TRBD1. CDR3 nucleotides: TGTGCCTGGAGTAAAGGGGGCTTGCTGGGCTACACCTTC. Its translation is CAWSKGGLLGYTF.